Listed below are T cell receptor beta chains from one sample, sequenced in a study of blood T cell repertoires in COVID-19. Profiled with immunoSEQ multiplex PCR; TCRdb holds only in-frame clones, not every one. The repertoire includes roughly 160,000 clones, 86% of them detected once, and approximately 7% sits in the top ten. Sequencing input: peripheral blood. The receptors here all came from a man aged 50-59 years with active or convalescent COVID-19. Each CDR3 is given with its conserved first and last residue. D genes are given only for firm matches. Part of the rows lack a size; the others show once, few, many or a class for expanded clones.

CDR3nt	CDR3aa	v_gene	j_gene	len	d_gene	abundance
TGTGCCAGCAGCTTAGATGAGAGGACAGCAACTTATGGCTACACCTTC	CASSLDERTATYGYTF	TRBV11-2	TRBJ1-2	16	.	.
TGTGCCAGCAGGATCGGACAGGTGGGAAACACCATATATTTT	CASRIGQVGNTIYF	TRBV28	TRBJ1-3	14	TRBD1	.
TGTGCCAGCAGTTTGGGAACCGACAGGGGTAGCGCTGAAGCTTTCTTT	CASSLGTDRGSAEAFF	TRBV5-4	TRBJ1-1	16	TRBD1	.
TGTGCCAGCAGTTACTCTCAGGTTAGGGGTGAGCAGTTCTTC	CASSYSQVRGEQFF	TRBV6-5	TRBJ2-1	14	.	.
TGTGCCAGCAGTAACCGGGACAGGCATCAGCCCCAGCATTTT	CASSNRDRHQPQHF	TRBV6-2/TRBV6-3	TRBJ1-5	14	TRBD1	.
TGTGCCAGCAGGCTGCGGACAGGGTTAAGGTACCAAGAGACCCAGTACTTC	CASRLRTGLRYQETQYF	TRBV7-2	TRBJ2-5	17	TRBD1	.
TGTGCCGCCTTCGGGGGGACCGGGGAGCTGTTTTTT	CAAFGGTGELFF	TRBV19	TRBJ2-2	12	TRBD2	.
TGTGCCAGCAGCCAACCTAGGACTAGCGGGGGGCCGTCCTACGAGCAGTACTTC	CASSQPRTSGGPSYEQYF	TRBV4-2	TRBJ2-7	18	TRBD2	.
TGTGCCAGCAGCCAGACTCCTCAAGGCACTGAAGCTTTCTTT	CASSQTPQGTEAFF	TRBV7-8	TRBJ1-1	14	.	few
TGTGCCAGTAGTACACAGGGGGCTGGCCAGCCCCAGCATTTT	CASSTQGAGQPQHF	TRBV19	TRBJ1-5	14	TRBD1	.
TGTGCCAGCAGCGTATCCAGCGGGAGGCAAGAGACCCAGTACTTC	CASSVSSGRQETQYF	TRBV9	TRBJ2-5	15	TRBD2	.
TGTGCCAGCAGCCACTGGCAGACTAGCGGGTCCGGGCCCCACTTC	CASSHWQTSGSGPHF	TRBV3-1/TRBV3-2	TRBJ2-5	15	TRBD2	.
TGCGCCAGCAGTGAGTCCCGGCTAGCGGTAGTCGATACGCAGTATTTT	CASSESRLAVVDTQYF	TRBV10-1	TRBJ2-3	16	TRBD2	medium-sized
TGCAGCGTGGCACCTAGCGGAGGGCCCTACGAGCAGTACTTC	CSVAPSGGPYEQYF	TRBV29-1	TRBJ2-7	14	TRBD2	.
TGCAGCGTTGGCGAGGGTAACTATGGCTACACCTTC	CSVGEGNYGYTF	TRBV29-1	TRBJ1-2	12	.	.
TGTGCCAGCAGCCAAACAGGGGTGGCTTTCTTT	CASSQTGVAFF	TRBV6-2/TRBV6-3	TRBJ1-1	11	TRBD1	.
TGTGCCAGCAGTGGACTAGCGGGAGAGGGCGGGGAGCTGTTTTTT	CASSGLAGEGGELFF	TRBV7-3	TRBJ2-2	15	TRBD2	.